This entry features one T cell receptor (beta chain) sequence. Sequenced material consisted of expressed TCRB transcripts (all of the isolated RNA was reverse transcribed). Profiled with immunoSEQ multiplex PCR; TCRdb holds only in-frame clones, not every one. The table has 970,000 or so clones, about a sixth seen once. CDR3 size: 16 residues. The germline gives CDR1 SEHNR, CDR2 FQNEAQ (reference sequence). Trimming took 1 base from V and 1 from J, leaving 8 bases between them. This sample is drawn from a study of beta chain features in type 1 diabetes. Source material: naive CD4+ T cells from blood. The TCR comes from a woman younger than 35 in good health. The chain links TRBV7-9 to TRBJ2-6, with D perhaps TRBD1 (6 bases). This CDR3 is CASSLVGTSGANVLTF. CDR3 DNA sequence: TGTGCCAGCAGCTTAGTAGGGACATCTGGGGCCAACGTCCTGACTTTC.